The 17 T cell receptor beta chains in this list originate from one sample, sequenced in a study of blood T cell repertoires in COVID-19. The protocol was immunoSEQ multiplex PCR, while the TCRdb copy is restricted to in-frame clones and leaves out a portion. The sample carries 310,000 or so clones, about nine tenths recorded once. The specimen was peripheral blood. The source is a man aged 45-65 years with active or convalescent COVID-19.

The rearrangement uses TRBV5-1 and TRBJ2-7; D remains unclear. CDR1 is SGHRS and CDR2 is YFSETQ in the germline V gene. The CDR3 has 14 amino acids. V lost 0 bases to trimming and J lost 1 base, with 8 bases between them. The CDR3 coding sequence is TGCGCCAGCAGCTTGGGAGTCCTTTCCTACGAGCAGTACTTC. This sequence encodes CASSLGVLSYEQYF.

Only a few counts were recorded for this clone. CDR3 bases: TGTGCTAGTGGTCGACACGCCGGACAGGGGACTGAAGCTTTCTTT. Translated: CASGRHAGQGTEAFF. The rearrangement links TRBV12-5 to TRBJ1-1; 9 bases are a match to TRBD1. CDR3 length: 15 residues. CDR1 LGHNT and CDR2 FRNRAP come from the germline V gene. V was pared by 5 bases and J by 5 bases, with 9 bases of the junction left unmatched.

This clone has a handful of counts. V usage is TRBV11-3 and J usage is TRBJ2-1, with 10 bases aligning to TRBD2. V trimming: 4 bases; J trimming: 3 bases; junction bases outside the gene matches: 18. The CDR3 contains 20 residues. Germline assignment: CDR1 SGHNT and CDR2 YENEEA. The CDR3 loop is CASSSDRKEAGGGGYNEQFF. CDR3 nucleotide sequence: TGTGCCAGCAGCTCCGACCGAAAAGAAGCGGGAGGGGGTGGCTACAATGAGCAGTTCTTC.

The chain recombines TRBV18 with TRBJ2-7; 8 positions agree with TRBD1. V lost 4 bases and J lost 1; bases outside the gene matches: 9. There are 16 residues in the CDR3. In germline, CDR1 is KGHSH, CDR2 LQKENI. Here the CDR3 reads CASSHASGQVSYEQYF. CDR3 nucleotides: TGTGCCAGCTCACACGCATCGGGACAGGTGTCCTACGAGCAGTACTTC.

V usage is TRBV5-8 and J usage is TRBJ1-5, with 12 bases identical to TRBD1. J lost 4 bases, V lost 5 bases, and 7 bases had no gene match. CDR1 is SGHTS, CDR2 YDEGEE, per germline. The CDR3 loop spans 16 amino acids. The CDR3 DNA reads as TGTGCCAGCAGTACCGGGACAGGGGGCCAGAATCAGCCCCAGCATTTT. Protein sequence: CASSTGTGGQNQPQHF.

This clone was found a few times. This chain uses TRBV19 with TRBJ2-5, with 10 bases fitting TRBD1. This CDR3 has 16 amino acids. In germline, CDR1 is LNHDA, CDR2 SQIVND (reference sequence). Germline trimming cut 5 bases from V and 2 bases from J; bases unmatched to any gene: 8. CDR3 protein: CASSRQGAGRQETQYF. CDR3 nucleotides: TGTGCCAGTAGTCGACAGGGGGCTGGTCGACAAGAGACCCAGTACTTC.

The genes are TRBV6-1 and TRBJ1-1; tentatively, D is TRBD1 (6 bases). Germline CDR1 MNHNS, CDR2 SASEGT. V was cut by 2 bases and J by 5 bases, with 15 bases left in between. The CDR3 length is 15 residues. CDR3 coding DNA: TGTGCCAGCAGTGAAACCGCACAGGGTGGTACTGAAGCTTTCTTT. Amino acid sequence: CASSETAQGGTEAFF.

The V and J genes are TRBV6-5 and TRBJ1-6, with 8 bases aligning to TRBD1. Germline CDR1 is MNHEY and CDR2 is SVGAGI. After removal of 10 bases from V and 7 bases from J, the junction contained 9 bases not matched to a gene. The CDR3 loop spans 14 amino acids. The CDR3 region has the DNA TGTGCCACTAGGACAGGGAGAACAAATTCACCCCTCCACTTT. It codes for CATRTGRTNSPLHF.

This clone was picked up one time. At one of its ends the junction is not consistent with the germline gene, which may arise from a read error. This CDR3 is CASSPLGAGNTEAFF. The CDR3 DNA is TGTGCTAGCAGCCCCCTGGGGGCGGGGAACACTGAAGCTTTCTTT. The rearrangement links TRBV7-7 to TRBJ1-1; weak D call: TRBD1 (6 bases). Germline V CDR1 and CDR2: SSHAT, FNYEAQ (reference sequence). CDR3 length equals 15 residues.

The gene calls are TRBV19 and TRBJ1-1; 7 bases match TRBD1. The CDR3 has 15 amino acids. Germline-derived CDR1 and CDR2 are LNHDA and SQIVND (reference sequence). J lost 6 bases, V lost 8 bases, and 15 bases had no gene match. CDR3 region: CASGLTGFSAPEAFF. Written as DNA, the CDR3 is TGTGCCAGTGGACTGACAGGGTTTAGTGCCCCTGAAGCTTTCTTT.

The chain employs TRBV11-2 and TRBJ1-6; the D gene is possibly TRBD1 (5 bases). The CDR3 sequence is 15 residues long. Germline lookup yields CDR1 SGHAT and CDR2 FQNNGV. Between the trimmed V and J ends, which lost 5 bases and 7 bases, there was a span of 15 bases. CDR3 sequence: CASSEAGRGNSPLHF. DNA of the CDR3: TGTGCCAGCAGCGAGGCGGGTCGGGGGAATTCACCCCTCCACTTT.

The count of this clone is one. The chain links TRBV27 to TRBJ2-5; the match to TRBD1 covers 7 bases. The CDR3 is 15 amino acids. From germline, CDR1 is MNHEY and CDR2 SMNVEV (reference sequence). Germline trimming cut 0 bases from V and 2 bases from J; bases unmatched to any gene: 3. CDR3 sequence: CASSLSTGSQETQYF. The DNA of the CDR3 is TGTGCCAGCAGTTTATCGACAGGGTCTCAAGAGACCCAGTACTTC.

The CDR3 DNA sequence: TGTGCCAGCAGCCCTACTGATCAGCCCCAGCATTTT. This codes for CASSPTDQPQHF. The chain combines TRBV7-9 with TRBJ1-5; D call uncertain. The CDR3 is 12 residues long. Trimming took off 5 bases at V and 5 bases at J, with 7 bases between the two ends. Germline-derived CDR1 and CDR2 are SEHNR and FQNEAQ (reference sequence). The variable domain in full, completed from reference TRBV7-9 and TRBJ1-5, reads DTGVSQNPRHKITKRGQNVTFRCDPISEHNRLYWYRQTLGQGPEFLTYFQNEAQLEKSRLLSDRFSAERPKGSFSTLEIQRTEQGDSAMYLCASSPTDQPQHFGDGTRLSIL.

The genes are TRBV5-4 and TRBJ2-1, with 9 bases matching TRBD2. Germline CDR1 and CDR2: SGHNT and YYREEE (reference sequence). This CDR3 spans 20 amino acids. Unmatched junction bases numbered 20, after V lost 7 bases and J lost 0 bases. In nucleotides, the CDR3 is TGTGCCAGCTTATCTCTAATGGGACTAGCTTACAGGAGCTCCTACAATGAGCAGTTCTTC. Translation: CASLSLMGLAYRSSYNEQFF.

The chain recombines TRBV5-5 with TRBJ1-2; 10 positions match TRBD1. J lost 0 bases, V lost 4 bases, and 3 bases had no gene match. CDR3 length equals 15 residues. Per germline, CDR1 SGHKS and CDR2 YYEKEE (reference sequence). CDR3 in amino acids: CASSTGQGANYGYTF. The CDR3 DNA sequence: TGTGCCAGCAGCACCGGACAGGGGGCTAACTATGGCTACACCTTC.

The V gene is TRBV3-1 (or the pseudogene TRBV3-2), the J gene TRBJ1-1; TRBD1 might be the D (6 bases). This CDR3 is 14 amino acids long. The V gene's germline CDR1 is LGHDT and CDR2 YNNKEL (reference sequence). V lost 4 bases and J lost 1, with 10 bases in between. CDR3 protein: CASSRQESNTEAFF. The CDR3 coding sequence is TGTGCCAGCAGCCGACAGGAGTCGAACACTGAAGCTTTCTTT.

V gene TRBV7-3 combines with J gene TRBJ2-1, with a possible D match to TRBD1 (5 bases). CDR3 length: 15 amino acids. Per the germline V gene, CDR1 is SGHTA and CDR2 is FQGTGA. V shed 2 bases and J shed 6 bases, with 14 bases lying between them. The CDR3 DNA reads as TGTGCCAGCAGCTTATGGGGCCTTAGGGGCAATGAGCAGTTCTTC. Its protein is CASSLWGLRGNEQFF.